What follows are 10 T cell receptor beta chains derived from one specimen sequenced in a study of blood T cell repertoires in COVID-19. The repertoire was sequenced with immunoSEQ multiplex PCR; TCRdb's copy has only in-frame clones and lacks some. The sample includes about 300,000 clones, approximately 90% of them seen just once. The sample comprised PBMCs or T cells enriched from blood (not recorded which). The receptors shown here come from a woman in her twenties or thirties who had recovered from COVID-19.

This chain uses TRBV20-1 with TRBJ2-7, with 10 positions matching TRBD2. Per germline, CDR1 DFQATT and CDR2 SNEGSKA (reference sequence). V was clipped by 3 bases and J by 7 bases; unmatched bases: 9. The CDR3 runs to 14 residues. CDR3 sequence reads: CSASSGLAHSEQYF. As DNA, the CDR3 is TGCAGTGCTAGTTCGGGACTAGCGCACTCGGAGCAGTACTTC.

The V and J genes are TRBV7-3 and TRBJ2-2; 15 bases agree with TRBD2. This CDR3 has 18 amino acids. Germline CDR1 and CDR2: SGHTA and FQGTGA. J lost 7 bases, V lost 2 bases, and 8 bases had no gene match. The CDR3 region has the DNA TGTGCCAGCAGCTTAGAGGGACTAGCGGGAGGATCTGACGGGGAGCTGTTTTTT. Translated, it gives CASSLEGLAGGSDGELFF.

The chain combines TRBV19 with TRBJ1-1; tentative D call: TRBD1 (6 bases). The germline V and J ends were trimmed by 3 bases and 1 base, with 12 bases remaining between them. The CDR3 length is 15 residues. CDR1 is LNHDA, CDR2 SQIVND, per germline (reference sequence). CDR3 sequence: CASSISRGPNTEAFF. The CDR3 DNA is TGTGCCAGTAGTATTTCCAGGGGTCCGAACACTGAAGCTTTCTTT.

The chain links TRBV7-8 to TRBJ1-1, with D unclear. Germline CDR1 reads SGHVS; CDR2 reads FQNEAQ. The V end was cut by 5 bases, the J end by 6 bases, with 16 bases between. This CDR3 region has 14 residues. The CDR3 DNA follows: TGTGCCAGCAGCATATTGGCCCTGGCCGCTGAAGCTTTCTTT. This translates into CASSILALAAEAFF.

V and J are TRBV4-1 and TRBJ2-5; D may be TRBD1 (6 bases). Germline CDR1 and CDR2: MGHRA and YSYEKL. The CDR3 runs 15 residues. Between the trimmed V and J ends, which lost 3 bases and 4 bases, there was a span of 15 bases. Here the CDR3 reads CASSQPQGSGETQYF. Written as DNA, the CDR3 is TGCGCCAGCAGCCAGCCTCAGGGGAGTGGAGAGACCCAGTACTTC.

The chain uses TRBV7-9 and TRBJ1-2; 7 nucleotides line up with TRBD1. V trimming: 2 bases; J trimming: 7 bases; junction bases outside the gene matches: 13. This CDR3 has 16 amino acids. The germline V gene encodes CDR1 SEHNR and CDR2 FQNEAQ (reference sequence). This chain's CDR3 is CASSLLGGQLLSGYTF. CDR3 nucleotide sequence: TGTGCCAGCAGCTTATTAGGGGGACAGCTACTATCTGGCTACACCTTC.

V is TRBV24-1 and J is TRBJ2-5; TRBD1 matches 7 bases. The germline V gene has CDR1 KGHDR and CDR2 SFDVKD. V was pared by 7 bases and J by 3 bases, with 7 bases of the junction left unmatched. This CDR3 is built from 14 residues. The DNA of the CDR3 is TGTGCCACCAGCCGAGGGGGCGCGGAAGAGACCCAGTACTTC. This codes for CATSRGGAEETQYF.

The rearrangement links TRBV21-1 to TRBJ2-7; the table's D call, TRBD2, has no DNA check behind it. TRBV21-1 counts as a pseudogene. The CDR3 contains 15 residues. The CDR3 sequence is CASVWVTSGVFEQYF. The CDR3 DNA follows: TGTGCCAGCGTATGGGTTACTAGCGGGGTTTTCGAGCAGTACTTC.

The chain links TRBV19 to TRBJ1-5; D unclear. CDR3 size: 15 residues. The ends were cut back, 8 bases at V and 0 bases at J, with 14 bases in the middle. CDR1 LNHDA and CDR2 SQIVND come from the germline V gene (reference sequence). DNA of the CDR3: TGTGCCAGTCGCGAGGGTATTGGTAGCAATCAGCCCCAGCATTTT. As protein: CASREGIGSNQPQHF.

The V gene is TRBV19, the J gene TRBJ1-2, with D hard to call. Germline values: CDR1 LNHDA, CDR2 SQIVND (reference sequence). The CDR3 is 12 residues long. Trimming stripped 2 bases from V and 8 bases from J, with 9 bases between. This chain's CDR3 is CASSISGSGYTF. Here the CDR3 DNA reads TGTGCCAGTAGTATATCGGGTAGCGGCTACACCTTC. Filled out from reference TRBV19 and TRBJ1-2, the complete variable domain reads DGGITQSPKYLFRKEGQNVTLSCEQNLNHDAMYWYRQDPGQGLRLIYYSQIVNDFQKGDIAEGYSVSREKKESFPLTVTSAQKNPTAFYLCASSISGSGYTFGSGTRLTVV.